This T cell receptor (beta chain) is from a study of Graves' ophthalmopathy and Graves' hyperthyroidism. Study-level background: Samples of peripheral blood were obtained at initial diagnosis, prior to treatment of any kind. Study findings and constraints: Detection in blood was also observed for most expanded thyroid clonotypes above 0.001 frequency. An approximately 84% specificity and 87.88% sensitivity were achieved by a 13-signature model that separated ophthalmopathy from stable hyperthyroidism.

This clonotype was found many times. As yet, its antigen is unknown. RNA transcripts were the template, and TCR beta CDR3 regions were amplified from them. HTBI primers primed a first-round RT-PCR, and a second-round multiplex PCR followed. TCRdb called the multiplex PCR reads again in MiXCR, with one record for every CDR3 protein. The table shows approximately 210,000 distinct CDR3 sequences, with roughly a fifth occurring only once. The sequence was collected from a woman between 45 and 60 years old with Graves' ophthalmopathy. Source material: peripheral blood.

CDR3 in DNA: TGTGCCAGCAGCAAGACAGGGGGGTTTTACGAGCAGTACTTC. Amino acids: CASSKTGGFYEQYF. J is TRBJ2-7 and V is TRBV7-8; TRBD1 aligns across 9 bases. This CDR3 spans 14 amino acids. Germline loops: CDR1 SGHVS, CDR2 FQNEAQ. V lost 5 bases, J lost 4 bases, and 6 bases stayed unmatched. Full variable domain (remainder filled in from reference TRBV7-8 and TRBJ2-7): GAGVSQSPRYKVAKRGQDVALRCDPISGHVSLFWYQQALGQGPEFLTYFQNEAQLDKSGLPSDRFFAERPEGSVSTLKIQRTQQEDSAVYLCASSKTGGFYEQYFGPGTRLTVT.